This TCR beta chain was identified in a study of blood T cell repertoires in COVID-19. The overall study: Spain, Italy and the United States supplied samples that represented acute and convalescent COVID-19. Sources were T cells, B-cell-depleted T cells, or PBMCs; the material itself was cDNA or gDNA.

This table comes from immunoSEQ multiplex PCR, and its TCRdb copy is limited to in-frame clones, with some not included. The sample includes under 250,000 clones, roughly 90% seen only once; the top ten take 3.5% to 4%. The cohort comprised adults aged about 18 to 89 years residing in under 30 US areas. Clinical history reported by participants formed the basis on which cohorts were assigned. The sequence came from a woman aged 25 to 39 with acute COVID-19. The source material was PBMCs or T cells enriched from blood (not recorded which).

The CDR3, as DNA: TGTGCCAGTGCCTTAGCGGGGGGGTACAATGAGCAGTTCTTC. This sequence encodes CASALAGGYNEQFF. The gene calls are TRBV19 and TRBJ2-1; 11 nucleotides line up with TRBD2. The germline V gene has CDR1 LNHDA and CDR2 SQIVND (reference sequence). CDR3 length: 14 amino acids. The junction had 4 bases not matched to a gene; V was cut back by 8 bases and J by 4 bases.